This TCR beta chain was sequenced in a study of radiotherapy plus CTLA-4 blockade in lung cancer. Study-level background: There were objective responses in 18% of patients, and roughly 32% had disease control. General study points: Some TCR clones had been derived from tumors. These clones expanded in peripheral blood after radiotherapy plus ipilimumab. According to reports, early shifts in blood T cell clones, alongside interferon-beta, forecast response most accurately.

The CDR3 is 16 amino acids. V lost 4 bases to trimming and J lost 1 base; unmatched junction nucleotides: 5. Germline V gene lookup returns CDR1 SGHRS and CDR2 YFSETQ. Produced via immunoSEQ multiplex PCR; TCRdb's table is partial and in-frame only. Altogether 35,000 to 45,000 clones are present, around 77% being singletons, with the ten largest covering about 2.6%. Note on this clone: Antigen: not known.

The specimen comprised peripheral blood, sampled from a patient treated with radiotherapy plus ipilimumab. The TCR originated in a human donor with non-small cell lung cancer whose response to radiotherapy plus ipilimumab could not be evaluated. The V call is TRBV5-1, the J call TRBJ2-1, with 10 bases aligning to TRBD1. The CDR3 reads CASSRGTGVSYNEQFF. DNA for the CDR3: TGCGCCAGCAGCAGAGGGACAGGGGTATCCTACAATGAGCAGTTCTTC.